The T cell receptor beta chain described here comes from a study of Graves' ophthalmopathy and Graves' hyperthyroidism. Regarding the study as a whole: Distinction of ophthalmopathy from stable hyperthyroidism by a 13-signature model reached nearly 90% sensitivity and 81.08% specificity. It was with 65% to 71% sensitivity and under 85% specificity that the model predicted ophthalmopathy progression.

It was on clinical symptoms, serum thyroxine, TRAb, thyroid ultrasound and orbital computed tomography that diagnosis relied. This clonotype was detected many times. The antigen is undetermined. After removal of 5 bases from V and 7 bases from J, the junction contained 7 bases not matched to a gene. The length of the CDR3 is 13 residues. The sequenced template was RNA, covering the TCR beta CDR3 region. HTBI primers primed a first-round RT-PCR, and a second-round multiplex PCR followed. Via MiXCR, TCRdb re-called the multiplex PCR reads, giving one row per CDR3 protein. The top ten hold roughly 9% of the sample, which has approximately 150,000 distinct CDR3 sequences, under 45% seen once.

This chain uses TRBV12-3 or TRBV12-4 with TRBJ2-7; TRBD2 matches at 8 bases. The receptor comes from a young man with Graves' ophthalmopathy. The source material was peripheral blood. The CDR3 reads CASSTGTRSEQYF. CDR3 sequence (DNA): TGTGCCAGCAGTACCGGGACTAGGAGTGAGCAGTACTTC.